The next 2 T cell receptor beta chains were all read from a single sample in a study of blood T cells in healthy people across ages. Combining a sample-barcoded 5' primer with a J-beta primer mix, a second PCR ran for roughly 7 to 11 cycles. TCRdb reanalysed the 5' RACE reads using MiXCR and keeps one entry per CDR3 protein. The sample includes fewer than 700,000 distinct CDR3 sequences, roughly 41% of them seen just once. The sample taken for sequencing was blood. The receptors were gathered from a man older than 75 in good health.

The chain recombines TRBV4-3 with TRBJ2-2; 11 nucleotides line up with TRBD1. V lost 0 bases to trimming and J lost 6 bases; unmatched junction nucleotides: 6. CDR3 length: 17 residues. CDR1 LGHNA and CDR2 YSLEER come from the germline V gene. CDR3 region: CASSQESGTGGSGELFF. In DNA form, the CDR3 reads TGCGCCAGCAGCCAAGAATCAGGGACAGGGGGTTCCGGGGAGCTGTTTTTT.

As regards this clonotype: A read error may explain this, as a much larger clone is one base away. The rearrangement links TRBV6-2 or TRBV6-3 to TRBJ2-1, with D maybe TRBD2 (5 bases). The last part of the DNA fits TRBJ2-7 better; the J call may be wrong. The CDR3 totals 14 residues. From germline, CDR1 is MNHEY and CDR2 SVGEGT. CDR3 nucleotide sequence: TGTGCCAGCAGCGGGATCTCCTCCTACAATGAGCAGTACTTC. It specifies CASSGISSYNEQYF.